This T cell receptor beta chain was retrieved from a study of blood T cell repertoires in COVID-19. Germline CDR1 and CDR2: LGHDT and YNNKEL (reference sequence). This CDR3 is built from 15 residues. V was clipped by 1 base and J by 3 bases, with 10 bases between them. Data came from immunoSEQ multiplex PCR; TCRdb stores just in-frame clones and leaves some out. Here the sample spans fewer than 300,000 clones, roughly nine tenths being singletons. This receptor was obtained from a woman in her 30s with COVID-19, enrolled during active disease. The chain couples TRBV3-1 (or the pseudogene TRBV3-2) to TRBJ1-5; D possibly corresponds to TRBD1 (5 bases). What was sequenced was peripheral blood. The CDR3, as DNA: TGTGCCAGCAGCCAAGTATCAGGGAACAATCAGCCCCAGCATTTT. It yields the protein CASSQVSGNNQPQHF.